The rows below give T cell receptor beta chains drawn from one sample of a study of T cells in localized non-small cell lung cancer. Profiled with immunoSEQ multiplex PCR; TCRdb holds only in-frame clones, not every one. In the table there are 28,000 or so clones, 87% of which are singletons. The sequencing here drew on peripheral blood, taken before any cancer treatment. These receptor sequences come from a male donor at least 60 years old with stage I lung adenocarcinoma. Both conserved end residues are part of each CDR3. Each record gives: V gene, J gene, CDR3 length, D gene, clone size, CDR3 DNA, CDR3 protein. D genes are given only for firm matches. Clone size appears in some rows only: once, few, many, or a class for an expanded clone.

TRBV7-2	TRBJ1-1	11	NA	NA	TGTGCCAGCAGCCCACTGACTCAAGCTTTCTTT	CASSPLTQAFF
TRBV11-2	TRBJ1-1	14	NA	NA	TGTGCCAGCAGCTTAGTAGACTGGAACACTGAAGCTTTCTTT	CASSLVDWNTEAFF
TRBV30	TRBJ1-6	14	NA	NA	TGTGCCTGGAGAAGGTCGGACCATAATTCACCCCTCCACTTT	CAWRRSDHNSPLHF
TRBV9	TRBJ2-1	15	TRBD2	NA	TGTGCCAGCAGCGGACTAGCGGGGGGTATGAATGAGCAGTTCTTC	CASSGLAGGMNEQFF
TRBV4-3	TRBJ2-1	15	TRBD2	NA	TGCGCCAGCAGCCTAGCGGGGGGGCTACCGGGTGAGCAGTTCTTC	CASSLAGGLPGEQFF
TRBV19	TRBJ1-5	20	TRBD1	NA	TGTGCCAGTAGTCCTTTTCGTCCAGGGGGGTACGAAGGTGGCAATCAGCCCCAGCATTTT	CASSPFRPGGYEGGNQPQHF
TRBV4-1	TRBJ2-5	18	TRBD2	few	TGCGCCAGCAGCCAAGTAGAGGCGGGGGGCCCGTACCAAGAGACCCAGTACTTC	CASSQVEAGGPYQETQYF
TRBV5-1	TRBJ1-2	15	NA	NA	TGCGCCAGCAGCTCCGGGACTTTACTAAACTATGGCTACACCTTC	CASSSGTLLNYGYTF
TRBV7-6	TRBJ2-3	17	TRBD2	few	TGTGCCAGCAGCTATGAACTAGCGGCGGACAGCACAGATACGCAGTATTTT	CASSYELAADSTDTQYF
TRBV18	TRBJ2-7	16	TRBD1	NA	TGTGCCAGCTCACCTTACGGGGGACAGGGTCTCTACGAGCAGTACTTC	CASSPYGGQGLYEQYF
TRBV30	TRBJ1-1	14	TRBD1	NA	TGTGCCTGGAGCGGCAGGGGGTTTGACACTGAAGCTTTCTTT	CAWSGRGFDTEAFF
TRBV28	TRBJ1-2	13	NA	NA	TGTGCCAGCAGCCTAAGAGGGCCTTATGGCTACACCTTC	CASSLRGPYGYTF
TRBV5-1	TRBJ1-3	14	TRBD1	NA	TGCGCCAGCAGCTCCCGGCAGGGGGGGAACACCATATATTTT	CASSSRQGGNTIYF
TRBV28	TRBJ2-2	13	NA	once	TGTGCCAGTCCCTCCCCGAACACCGGGGAGCTGTTTTTT	CASPSPNTGELFF
TRBV15	TRBJ2-7	13	TRBD1	NA	TGTGCCACCAGCAGAGGGACAGGGTACGAGCAGTACTTC	CATSRGTGYEQYF
TRBV6-5	TRBJ2-5	13	NA	NA	TGTGCCAGCAGTCCCAGGGCCCTGGAGACCCAGTACTTC	CASSPRALETQYF
TRBV15	TRBJ1-1	15	NA	NA	TGTGCCACCAGCAGAGATCTTGGGGTGGGAACTGAAGCTTTCTTT	CATSRDLGVGTEAFF
TRBV7-9	TRBJ1-2	15	TRBD1	few	TGTGCCAGCAGGGACTCAGGGGGCGCCAGCTATGGCTACACCTTC	CASRDSGGASYGYTF
TRBV4-3	TRBJ2-1	16	TRBD2	NA	TGCGCCAGCAGCCAAGGGGGAGGGGTAAGCAGCGATGAGCAGTTCTTC	CASSQGGGVSSDEQFF
TRBV5-1	TRBJ1-2	14	TRBD1	few	TGCGCCAGCGGAAGTGGACAGGGGTCTTCTGGCTACACCTTC	CASGSGQGSSGYTF
TRBV19	TRBJ1-6	15	NA	NA	TGTGCCAGTAGTATAGACCAGGGAGGGAATTCACCCCTCCACTTT	CASSIDQGGNSPLHF
TRBV5-1	TRBJ2-3	15	NA	NA	TGCGCCAGCAGCTTTCGGCAGGGTGAGGGAGATACGCAGTATTTT	CASSFRQGEGDTQYF
TRBV28	TRBJ2-1	12	NA	NA	TGTGCCAGCAGTCCTCCGGTGGGAGAGCAGTTCTTC	CASSPPVGEQFF
TRBV27	TRBJ2-7	14	NA	once	TGTGCCAGCAGGGCATCAGGGACGGGCTACGAGCAGTACTTC	CASRASGTGYEQYF
TRBV7-2	TRBJ2-7	16	NA	NA	TGTGCCAGCAGCTTAGTGGCCAGCGCGAGCTCCTACGAGCAGTACTTC	CASSLVASASSYEQYF
TRBV7-2	TRBJ2-7	18	TRBD1	NA	TGTGCCAGCAGCCGAACAATCATTACAGGGGACGTCACCTACGAGCAGTACTTC	CASSRTIITGDVTYEQYF
TRBV19	TRBJ2-2	12	NA	NA	TGTGCCAGTGGGAACCTACCGGGGAAGCTGTTTTTT	CASGNLPGKLFF
TRBV5-8	TRBJ2-4	17	NA	NA	TGTGCCAGCAGGGCGGGACTGGGGGAGCTAGCCAAAAACATTCAGTACTTC	CASRAGLGELAKNIQYF
TRBV19	TRBJ1-5	14	TRBD1	few	TGTGCCAGTAGTAGGGGACAGGGAAATCAGCCCCAGCATTTT	CASSRGQGNQPQHF
TRBV6-5	TRBJ2-7	15	TRBD1	NA	TGTGCCAGCAGTTCCCCGGGACAGGTCTCCTACGAGCAGTACTTC	CASSSPGQVSYEQYF
TRBV2	TRBJ2-5	16	TRBD2	NA	TGTGCCAGCAGTGAAGGAGGCGCGGGGGTACAAGAGACCCAGTACTTC	CASSEGGAGVQETQYF
TRBV20-1	TRBJ2-5	11	NA	NA	TGCACGTCCCAGTACCAAGAGACCCAGTACTTC	CTSQYQETQYF
TRBV5-4	TRBJ2-5	15	TRBD2	NA	TGTGCCAGCAGCTTGGCGGGGGGGTATAAAGAGACCCAGTACTTC	CASSLAGGYKETQYF
TRBV6-4	TRBJ2-3	13	NA	NA	TGTGCCAGCAGTCGGGACCGAGGGGATACGCAGTATTTT	CASSRDRGDTQYF
TRBV6-5	TRBJ1-6	15	NA	few	TGTGCCAGCAGTTACTCGATACAGGGAGGTTCACCCCTCCACTTT	CASSYSIQGGSPLHF
TRBV18	TRBJ2-5	14	TRBD1	NA	TGTGCCAGCTCTCCAACGGCAGGGGGAGAGACCCAGTACTTC	CASSPTAGGETQYF
TRBV28	TRBJ2-7	15	NA	NA	TGTGCCAGCAGTTCCACCGGGACCCAGGGTCTGCAGCAGTACTTC	CASSSTGTQGLQQYF
TRBV18	TRBJ1-3	16	TRBD1	once	TGTGCCAGCTCACCACCGGGACAGAGCTCTGGAAACACCATATATTTT	CASSPPGQSSGNTIYF
TRBV6-5	TRBJ2-7	16	NA	NA	TGTGCCAGCAGTTACTCGGGGGGGGGCGGAATGGTCGAGCAGTACTTC	CASSYSGGGGMVEQYF
TRBV5-1	TRBJ1-6	14	NA	NA	TGCGCCAGCAGCTTAACCGGGACTGGTTCACCCCTCCACTTT	CASSLTGTGSPLHF
TRBV7-2	TRBJ2-2	16	TRBD2	NA	TGTGCCAGCAGCCCCCGGCGGGGGGCGAACACCGGGGAGCTGTTTTTT	CASSPRRGANTGELFF
TRBV6-6	TRBJ1-2	14	NA	NA	TGTGCCAGCAGTTATTACAGGGATGGTGGTGGCTACACCTTC	CASSYYRDGGGYTF
TRBV18	TRBJ1-1	16	TRBD1	NA	TGTGCCAGCTCACCGAAGACAGGGGAAGGTGGCACTGAAGCTTTCTTT	CASSPKTGEGGTEAFF
TRBV29-1	TRBJ2-7	13	NA	NA	TGCAGCGTTGAAACACAATACGGCGACGAGCAGTACTTC	CSVETQYGDEQYF
TRBV30	TRBJ1-4	14	NA	NA	TGTGCCTGGAGTCCGACGTGGGGGTTTGAAAAACTGTTTTTT	CAWSPTWGFEKLFF
TRBV6-6	TRBJ1-2	15	TRBD1	NA	TGTGCCAGCAGCGAGGGACAGGGGGGCGTCTATGGCTACACCTTC	CASSEGQGGVYGYTF